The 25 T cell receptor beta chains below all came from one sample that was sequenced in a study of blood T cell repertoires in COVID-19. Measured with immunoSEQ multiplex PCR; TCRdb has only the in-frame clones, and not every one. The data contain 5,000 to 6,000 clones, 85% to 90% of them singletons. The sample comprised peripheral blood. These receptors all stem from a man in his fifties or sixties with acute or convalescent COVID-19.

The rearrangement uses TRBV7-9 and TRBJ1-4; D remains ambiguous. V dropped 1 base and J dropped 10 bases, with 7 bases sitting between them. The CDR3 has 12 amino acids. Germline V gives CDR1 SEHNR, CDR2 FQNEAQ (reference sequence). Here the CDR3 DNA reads TGTGCCAGCAGCTTAGATGGAGGAAAACTGTTTTTT. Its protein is CASSLDGGKLFF. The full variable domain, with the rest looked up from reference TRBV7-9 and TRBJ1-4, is DTGVSQNPRHKITKRGQNVTFRCDPISEHNRLYWYRQTLGQGPEFLTYFQNEAQLEKSRLLSDRFSAERPKGSFSTLEIQRTEQGDSAMYLCASSLDGGKLFFGSGTQLSVL.

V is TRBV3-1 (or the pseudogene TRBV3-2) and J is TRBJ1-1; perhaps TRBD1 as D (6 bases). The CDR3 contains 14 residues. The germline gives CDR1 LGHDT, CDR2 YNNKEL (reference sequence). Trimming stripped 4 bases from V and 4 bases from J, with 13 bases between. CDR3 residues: CASSPRGGITEAFF. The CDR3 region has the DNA TGTGCCAGCAGCCCGAGGGGGGGCATCACTGAAGCTTTCTTT.

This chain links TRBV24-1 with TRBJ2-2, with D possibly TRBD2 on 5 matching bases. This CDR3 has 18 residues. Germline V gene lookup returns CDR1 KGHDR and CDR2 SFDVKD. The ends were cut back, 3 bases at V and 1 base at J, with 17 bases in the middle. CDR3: CATSDTTNRGWNTGELFF. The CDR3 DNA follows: TGTGCCACCAGTGATACCACCAATCGGGGATGGAACACCGGGGAGCTGTTTTTT.

CDR3 sequence reads: CASSPRGSVYEQYF. CDR3 DNA sequence: TGCGCCAGCAGCCCCAGGGGAAGCGTCTACGAGCAGTACTTC. This chain connects TRBV5-1 to TRBJ2-7; maybe TRBD1 (6 bases). The CDR3 is 14 residues long. Trimming pared 4 bases from V and 3 bases from J, leaving 14 bases between. Germline CDR1 and CDR2: SGHRS and YFSETQ. Variable domain in full (rest from reference TRBV5-1 and TRBJ2-7): KAGVTQTPRYLIKTRGQQVTLSCSPISGHRSVSWYQQTPGQGLQFLFEYFSETQRNKGNFPGRFSGRQFSNSRSEMNVSTLELGDSALYLCASSPRGSVYEQYFGPGTRLTVT.

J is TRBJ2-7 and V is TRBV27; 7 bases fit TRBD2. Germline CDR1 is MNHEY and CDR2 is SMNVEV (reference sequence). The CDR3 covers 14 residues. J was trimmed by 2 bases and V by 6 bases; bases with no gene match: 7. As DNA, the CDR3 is TGTGCCAGCAGAGATAGCGGGCCTCCCTACGAGCAGTACTTC. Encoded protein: CASRDSGPPYEQYF.

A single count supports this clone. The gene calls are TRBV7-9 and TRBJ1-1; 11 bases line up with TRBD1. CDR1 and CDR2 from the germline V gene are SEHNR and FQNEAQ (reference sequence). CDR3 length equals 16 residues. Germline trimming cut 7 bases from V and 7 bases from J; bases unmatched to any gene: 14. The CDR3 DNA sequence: TGTGCCAGCAACGCACCGCAGGACAGGGGGCTCGTTGAAGCTTTCTTT. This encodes CASNAPQDRGLVEAFF.

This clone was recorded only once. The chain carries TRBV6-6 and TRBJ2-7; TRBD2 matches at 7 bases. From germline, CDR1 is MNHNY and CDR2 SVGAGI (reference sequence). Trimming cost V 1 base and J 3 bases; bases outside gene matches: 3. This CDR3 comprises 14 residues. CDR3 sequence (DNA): TGTGCCAGCAGTTACTTGGCGGGGGTCTACGAGCAGTACTTC. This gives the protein CASSYLAGVYEQYF.

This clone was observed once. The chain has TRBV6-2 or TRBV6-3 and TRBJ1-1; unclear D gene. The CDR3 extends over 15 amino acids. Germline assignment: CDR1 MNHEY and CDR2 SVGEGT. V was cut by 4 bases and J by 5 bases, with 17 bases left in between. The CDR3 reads CASSSPLLLGTEAFF. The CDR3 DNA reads TGTGCCAGCAGTTCTCCACTCCTCCTTGGTACTGAAGCTTTCTTT.

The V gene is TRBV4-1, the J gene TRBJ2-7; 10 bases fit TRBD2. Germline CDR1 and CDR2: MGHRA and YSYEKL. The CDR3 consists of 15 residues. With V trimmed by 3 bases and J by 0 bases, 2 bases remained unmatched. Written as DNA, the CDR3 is TGCGCCAGCAGCCACCTAGCGGGAGCCTCCTACGAGCAGTACTTC. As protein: CASSHLAGASYEQYF.

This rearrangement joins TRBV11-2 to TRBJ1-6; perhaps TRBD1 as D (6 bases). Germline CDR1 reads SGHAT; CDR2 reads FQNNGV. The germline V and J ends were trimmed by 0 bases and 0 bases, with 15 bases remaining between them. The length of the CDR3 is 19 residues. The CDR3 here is CASSLDHQDSLSYNSPLHF. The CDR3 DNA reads TGTGCCAGCAGCTTAGATCATCAGGACAGTCTCTCCTATAATTCACCCCTCCACTTT.

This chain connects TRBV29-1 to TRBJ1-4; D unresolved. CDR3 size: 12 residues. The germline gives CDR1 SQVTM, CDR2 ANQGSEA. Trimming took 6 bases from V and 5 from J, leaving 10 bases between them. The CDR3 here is CSVGERNEKLFF. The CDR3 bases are TGCAGCGTCGGGGAGAGGAATGAAAAACTGTTTTTT.

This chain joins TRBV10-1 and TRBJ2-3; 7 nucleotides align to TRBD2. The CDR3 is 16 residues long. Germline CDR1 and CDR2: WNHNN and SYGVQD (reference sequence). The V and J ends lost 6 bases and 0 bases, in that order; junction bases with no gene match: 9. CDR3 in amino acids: CASSGTLADSTDTQYF. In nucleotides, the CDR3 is TGCGCCAGCAGCGGAACCCTAGCGGATAGCACAGATACGCAGTATTTT.

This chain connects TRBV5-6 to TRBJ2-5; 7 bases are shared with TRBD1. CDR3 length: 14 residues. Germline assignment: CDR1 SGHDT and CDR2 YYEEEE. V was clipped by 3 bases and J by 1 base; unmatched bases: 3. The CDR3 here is CASSSSGGQETQYF. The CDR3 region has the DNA TGTGCCAGCAGCTCTTCAGGGGGCCAAGAGACCCAGTACTTC.

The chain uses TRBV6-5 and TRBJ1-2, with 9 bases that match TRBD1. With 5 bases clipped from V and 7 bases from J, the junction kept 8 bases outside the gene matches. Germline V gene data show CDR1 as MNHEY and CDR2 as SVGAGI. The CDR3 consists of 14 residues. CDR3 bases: TGTGCCAGCAGTACCGGACAGGGGTCAGGTGGCTACACCTTC. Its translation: CASSTGQGSGGYTF.

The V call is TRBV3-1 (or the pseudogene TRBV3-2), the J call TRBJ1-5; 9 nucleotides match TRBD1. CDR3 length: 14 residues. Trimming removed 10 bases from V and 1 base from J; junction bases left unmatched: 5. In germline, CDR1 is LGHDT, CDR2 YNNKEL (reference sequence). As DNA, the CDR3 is TGTGCCACGGGACAGGGCGGAAGCAATCAGCCCCAGCATTTT. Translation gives CATGQGGSNQPQHF.

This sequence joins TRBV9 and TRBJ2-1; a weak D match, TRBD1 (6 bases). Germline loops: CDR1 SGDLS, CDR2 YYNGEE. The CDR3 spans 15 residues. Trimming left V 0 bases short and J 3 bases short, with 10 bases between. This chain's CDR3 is CASSVGGQSYNEQFF. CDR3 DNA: TGTGCCAGCAGCGTAGGTGGACAGAGCTACAATGAGCAGTTCTTC.

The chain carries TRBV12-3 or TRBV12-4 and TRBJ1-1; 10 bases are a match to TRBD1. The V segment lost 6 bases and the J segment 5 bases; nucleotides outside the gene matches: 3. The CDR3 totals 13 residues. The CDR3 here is CASRWDRGTEAFF. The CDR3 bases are TGTGCCAGCAGATGGGACAGGGGAACTGAAGCTTTCTTT.

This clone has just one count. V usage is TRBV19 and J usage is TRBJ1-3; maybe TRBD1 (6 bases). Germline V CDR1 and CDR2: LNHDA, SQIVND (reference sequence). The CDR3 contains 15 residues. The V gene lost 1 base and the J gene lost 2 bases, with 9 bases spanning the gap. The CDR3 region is CASSIGDITGNTIYF. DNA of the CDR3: TGTGCCAGTAGTATAGGGGACATAACTGGAAACACCATATATTTT. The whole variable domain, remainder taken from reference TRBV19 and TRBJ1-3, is DGGITQSPKYLFRKEGQNVTLSCEQNLNHDAMYWYRQDPGQGLRLIYYSQIVNDFQKGDIAEGYSVSREKKESFPLTVTSAQKNPTAFYLCASSIGDITGNTIYFGEGSWLTVV.

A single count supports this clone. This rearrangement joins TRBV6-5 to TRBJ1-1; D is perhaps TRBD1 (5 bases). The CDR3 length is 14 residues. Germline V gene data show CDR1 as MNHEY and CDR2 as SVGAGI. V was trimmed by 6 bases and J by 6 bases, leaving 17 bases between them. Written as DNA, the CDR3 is TGTGCCAGCAGGGGGGAGGGCTTCTACGCTGAAGCTTTCTTT. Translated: CASRGEGFYAEAFF.

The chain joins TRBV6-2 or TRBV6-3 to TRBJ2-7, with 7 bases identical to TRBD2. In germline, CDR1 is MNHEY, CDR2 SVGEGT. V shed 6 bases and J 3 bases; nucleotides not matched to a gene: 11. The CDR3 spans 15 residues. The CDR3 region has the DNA TGTGCCAGCAGCATAATAGCGGGCGGGATCTACGAGCAGTACTTC. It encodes CASSIIAGGIYEQYF.

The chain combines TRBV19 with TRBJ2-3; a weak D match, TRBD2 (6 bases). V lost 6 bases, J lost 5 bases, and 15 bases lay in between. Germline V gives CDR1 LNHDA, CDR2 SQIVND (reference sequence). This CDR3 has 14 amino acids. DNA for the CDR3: TGTGCCAGTAGGGCGGGGTGGGAAGTAGATACGCAGTATTTT. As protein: CASRAGWEVDTQYF.

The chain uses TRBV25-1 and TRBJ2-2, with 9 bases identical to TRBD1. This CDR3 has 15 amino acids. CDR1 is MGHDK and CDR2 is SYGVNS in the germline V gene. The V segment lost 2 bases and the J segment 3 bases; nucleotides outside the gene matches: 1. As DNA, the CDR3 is TGTGCCAGCAGTGAAGGGGACAGGGACACCGGGGAGCTGTTTTTT. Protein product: CASSEGDRDTGELFF.

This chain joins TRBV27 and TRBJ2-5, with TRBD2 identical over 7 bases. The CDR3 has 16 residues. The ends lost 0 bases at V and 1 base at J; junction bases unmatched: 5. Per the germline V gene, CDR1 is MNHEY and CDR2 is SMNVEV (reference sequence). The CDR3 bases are TGTGCCAGCAGTTTATCGGGAGGGTCCCTCCAAGAGACCCAGTACTTC. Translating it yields CASSLSGGSLQETQYF.

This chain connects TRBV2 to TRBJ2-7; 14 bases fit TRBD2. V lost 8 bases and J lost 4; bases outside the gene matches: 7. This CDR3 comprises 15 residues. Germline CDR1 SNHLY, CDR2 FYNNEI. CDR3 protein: CASLTGTSGRYEQYF. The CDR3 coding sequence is TGTGCCAGCTTGACCGGGACTAGCGGGAGATACGAGCAGTACTTC.

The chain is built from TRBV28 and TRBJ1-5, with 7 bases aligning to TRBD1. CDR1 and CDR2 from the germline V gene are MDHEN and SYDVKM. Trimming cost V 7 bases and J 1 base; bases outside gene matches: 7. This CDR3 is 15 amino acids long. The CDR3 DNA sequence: TGTGCCAGCACCAGGGGGACGGCAAGCAATCAGCCCCAGCATTTT. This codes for CASTRGTASNQPQHF.